This T cell receptor (beta chain) originates from a study of blood T cell repertoires in COVID-19. Clones were read by immunoSEQ multiplex PCR, and TCRdb kept only the in-frame ones, dropping some. In the table there are about 260,000 clones, about nine tenths of which are singletons. J lost 2 bases, V lost 7 bases, and 9 bases had no gene match. Looked up from germline, CDR1 is SGHTA and CDR2 is FQGNSA. CDR3 length: 16 amino acids. The V call is TRBV7-2, the J call TRBJ2-7, with 12 nucleotides matching TRBD2. The receptor was isolated from a young adult with COVID-19, enrolled during active disease. Material for sequencing was peripheral blood. This CDR3 is CASTSGLAGSTYEQYF. The CDR3 DNA follows: TGTGCCAGCACCTCGGGACTAGCGGGTTCAACCTACGAGCAGTACTTC.